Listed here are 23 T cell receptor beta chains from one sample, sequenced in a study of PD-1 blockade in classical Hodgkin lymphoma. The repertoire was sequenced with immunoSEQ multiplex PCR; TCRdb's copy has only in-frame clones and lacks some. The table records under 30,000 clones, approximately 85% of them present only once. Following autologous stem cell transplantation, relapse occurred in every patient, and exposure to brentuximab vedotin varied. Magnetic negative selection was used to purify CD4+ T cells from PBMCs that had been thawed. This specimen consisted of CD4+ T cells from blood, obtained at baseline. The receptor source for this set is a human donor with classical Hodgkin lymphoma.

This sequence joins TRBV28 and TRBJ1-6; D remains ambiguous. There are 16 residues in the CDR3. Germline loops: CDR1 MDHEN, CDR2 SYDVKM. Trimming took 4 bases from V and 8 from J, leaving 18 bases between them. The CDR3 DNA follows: TGTGCCAGCAGTTCGATCGCAGCCCCAAGTGATTCACCCCTCCACTTT. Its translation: CASSSIAAPSDSPLHF.

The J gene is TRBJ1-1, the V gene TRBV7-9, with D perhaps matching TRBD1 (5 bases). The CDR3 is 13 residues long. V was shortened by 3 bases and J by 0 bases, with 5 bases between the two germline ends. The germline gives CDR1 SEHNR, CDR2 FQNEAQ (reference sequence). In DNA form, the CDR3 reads TGTGCCAGCAGCTTGACAGTGAACACTGAAGCTTTCTTT. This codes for CASSLTVNTEAFF.

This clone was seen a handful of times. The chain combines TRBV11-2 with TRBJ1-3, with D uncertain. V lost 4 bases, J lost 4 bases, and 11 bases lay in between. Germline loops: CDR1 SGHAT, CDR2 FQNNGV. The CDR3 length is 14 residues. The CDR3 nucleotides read TGTGCCAGCAGCTATCGAGGGATGGGAAACACCATATATTTT. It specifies CASSYRGMGNTIYF. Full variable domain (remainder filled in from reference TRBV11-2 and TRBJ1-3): EAGVAQSPRYKIIEKRQSVAFWCNPISGHATLYWYQQILGQGPKLLIQFQNNGVVDDSQLPKDRFSAERLKGVDSTLKIQPAKLEDSAVYLCASSYRGMGNTIYFGEGSWLTVV.

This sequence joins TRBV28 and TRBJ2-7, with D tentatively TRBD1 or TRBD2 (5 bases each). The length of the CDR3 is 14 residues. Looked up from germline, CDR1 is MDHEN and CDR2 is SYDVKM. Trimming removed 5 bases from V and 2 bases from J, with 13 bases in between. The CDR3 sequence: CASSLEGIPYEQYF. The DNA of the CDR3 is TGTGCCAGCAGTCTCGAGGGGATTCCCTACGAGCAGTACTTC.

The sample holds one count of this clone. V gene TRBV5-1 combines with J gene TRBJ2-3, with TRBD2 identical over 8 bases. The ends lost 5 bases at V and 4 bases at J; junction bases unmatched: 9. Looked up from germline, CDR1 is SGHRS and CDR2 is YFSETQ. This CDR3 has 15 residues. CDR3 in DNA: TGCGCCAGCAGGGGTAGAGCGGGAGTGGCAGATACGCAGTATTTT. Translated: CASRGRAGVADTQYF.

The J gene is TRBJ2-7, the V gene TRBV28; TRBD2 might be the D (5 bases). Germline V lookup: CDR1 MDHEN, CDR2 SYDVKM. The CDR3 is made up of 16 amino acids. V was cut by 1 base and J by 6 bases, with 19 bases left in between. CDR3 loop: CASSLLVPGKLSEQYF. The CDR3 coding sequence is TGTGCCAGCAGTTTATTGGTTCCGGGGAAGCTCTCCGAGCAGTACTTC.

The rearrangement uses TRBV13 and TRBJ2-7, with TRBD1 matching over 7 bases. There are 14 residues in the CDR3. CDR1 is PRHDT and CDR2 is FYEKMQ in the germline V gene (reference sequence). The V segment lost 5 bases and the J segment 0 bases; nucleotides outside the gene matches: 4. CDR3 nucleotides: TGTGCCAGCAGCCGGGGACAGTACTCCTACGAGCAGTACTTC. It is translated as CASSRGQYSYEQYF. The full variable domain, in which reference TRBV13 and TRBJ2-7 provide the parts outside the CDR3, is AAGVIQSPRHLIKEKRETATLKCYPIPRHDTVYWYQQGPGQDPQFLISFYEKMQSDKGSIPDRFSAQQFSDYHSELNMSSLELGDSALYFCASSRGQYSYEQYFGPGTRLTVT.

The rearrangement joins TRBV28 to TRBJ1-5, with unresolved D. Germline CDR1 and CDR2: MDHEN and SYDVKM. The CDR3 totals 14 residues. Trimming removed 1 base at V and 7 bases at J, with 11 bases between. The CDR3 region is CASSLSARVQPQHF. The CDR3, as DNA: TGTGCCAGCAGTTTATCGGCTCGGGTGCAGCCCCAGCATTTT.

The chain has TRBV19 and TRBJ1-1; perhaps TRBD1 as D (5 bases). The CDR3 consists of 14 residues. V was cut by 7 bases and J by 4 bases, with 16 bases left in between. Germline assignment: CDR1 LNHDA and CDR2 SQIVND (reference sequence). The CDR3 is CASTLPTDRTEAFF. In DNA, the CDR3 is TGTGCCAGTACCCTCCCGACAGACCGCACTGAAGCTTTCTTT.

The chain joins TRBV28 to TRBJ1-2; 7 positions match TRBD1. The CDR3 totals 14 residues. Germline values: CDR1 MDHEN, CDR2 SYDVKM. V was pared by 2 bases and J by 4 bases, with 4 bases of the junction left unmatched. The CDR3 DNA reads TGTGCCAGCAGTTTAAGACGGGACAGCTATGGCTACACCTTC. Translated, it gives CASSLRRDSYGYTF.

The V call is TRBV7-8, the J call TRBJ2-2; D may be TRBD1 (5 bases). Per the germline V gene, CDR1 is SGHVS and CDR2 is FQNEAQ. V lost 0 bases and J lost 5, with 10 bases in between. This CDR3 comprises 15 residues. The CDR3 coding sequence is TGTGCCAGCAGCTTAGCCAGGGCGTCGACCGGGGAGCTGTTTTTT. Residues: CASSLARASTGELFF.

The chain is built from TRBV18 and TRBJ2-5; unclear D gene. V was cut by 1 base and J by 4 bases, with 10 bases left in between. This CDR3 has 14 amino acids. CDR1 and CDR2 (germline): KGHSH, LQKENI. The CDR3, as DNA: TGTGCCAGCTCACCACAAAGTTTAGGAGAGACCCAGTACTTC. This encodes CASSPQSLGETQYF.

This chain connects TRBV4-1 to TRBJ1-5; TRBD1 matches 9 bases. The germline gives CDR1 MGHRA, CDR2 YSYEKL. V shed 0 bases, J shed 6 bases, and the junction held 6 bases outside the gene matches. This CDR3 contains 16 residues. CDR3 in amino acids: CASSQDPRQGVQPQHF. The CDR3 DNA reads TGCGCCAGCAGCCAAGATCCGAGACAGGGGGTTCAGCCCCAGCATTTT.

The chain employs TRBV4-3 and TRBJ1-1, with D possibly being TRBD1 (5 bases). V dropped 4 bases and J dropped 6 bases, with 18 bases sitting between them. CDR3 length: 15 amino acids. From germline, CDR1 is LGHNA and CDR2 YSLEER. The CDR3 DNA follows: TGCGCCAGCAGCCTCGAGGGAGGTGAACAGGCTGAAGCTTTCTTT. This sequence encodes CASSLEGGEQAEAFF.

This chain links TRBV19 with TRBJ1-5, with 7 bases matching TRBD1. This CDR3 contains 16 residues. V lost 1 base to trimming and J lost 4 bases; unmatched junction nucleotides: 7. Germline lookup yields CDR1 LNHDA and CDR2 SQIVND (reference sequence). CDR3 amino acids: CASSIGQGLGNQPQHF. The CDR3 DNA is TGTGCCAGTAGTATAGGACAGGGTTTAGGGAATCAGCCCCAGCATTTT.

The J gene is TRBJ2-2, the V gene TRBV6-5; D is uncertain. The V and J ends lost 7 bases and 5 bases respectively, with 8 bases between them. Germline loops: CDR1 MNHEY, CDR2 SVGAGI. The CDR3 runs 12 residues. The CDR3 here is CASTQKTGELFF. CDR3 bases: TGTGCCAGCACTCAAAAAACCGGGGAGCTGTTTTTT.

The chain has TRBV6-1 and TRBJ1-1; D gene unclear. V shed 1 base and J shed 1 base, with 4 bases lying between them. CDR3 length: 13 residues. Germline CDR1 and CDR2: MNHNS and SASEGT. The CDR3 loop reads CASSEVWNTEAFF. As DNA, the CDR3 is TGTGCCAGCAGTGAAGTGTGGAACACTGAAGCTTTCTTT.

CDR3 sequence (DNA): TGTGCCAGCAGTCTCAGGGCCCTAGTCACAGATACGCAGTATTTT. This sequence encodes CASSLRALVTDTQYF. This chain connects TRBV2 to TRBJ2-3; perhaps TRBD1 as D (5 bases). The ends were cut back, 5 bases at V and 2 bases at J, with 14 bases in the middle. This CDR3 is 15 amino acids long. Germline V gives CDR1 SNHLY, CDR2 FYNNEI.

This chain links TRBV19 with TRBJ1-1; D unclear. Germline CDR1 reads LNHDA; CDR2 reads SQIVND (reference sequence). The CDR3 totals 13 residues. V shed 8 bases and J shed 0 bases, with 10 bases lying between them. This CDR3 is CASRNDLNTEAFF. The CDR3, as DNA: TGTGCCAGTCGGAACGACTTGAACACTGAAGCTTTCTTT. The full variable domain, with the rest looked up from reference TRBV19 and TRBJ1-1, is DGGITQSPKYLFRKEGQNVTLSCEQNLNHDAMYWYRQDPGQGLRLIYYSQIVNDFQKGDIAEGYSVSREKKESFPLTVTSAQKNPTAFYLCASRNDLNTEAFFGQGTRLTVV.

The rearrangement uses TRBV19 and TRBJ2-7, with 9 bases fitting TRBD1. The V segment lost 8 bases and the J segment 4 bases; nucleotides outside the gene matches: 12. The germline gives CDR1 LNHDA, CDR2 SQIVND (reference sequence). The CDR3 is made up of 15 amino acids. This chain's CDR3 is CASARPGQGVYEQYF. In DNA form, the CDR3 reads TGTGCCAGTGCTAGACCGGGACAGGGAGTATACGAGCAGTACTTC.

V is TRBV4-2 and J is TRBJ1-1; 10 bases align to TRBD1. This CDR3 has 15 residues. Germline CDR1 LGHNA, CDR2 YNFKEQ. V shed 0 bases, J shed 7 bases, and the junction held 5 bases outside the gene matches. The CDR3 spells CASSQEGQGRIEAFF. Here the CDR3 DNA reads TGTGCCAGCAGCCAAGAGGGACAGGGGCGAATTGAAGCTTTCTTT.

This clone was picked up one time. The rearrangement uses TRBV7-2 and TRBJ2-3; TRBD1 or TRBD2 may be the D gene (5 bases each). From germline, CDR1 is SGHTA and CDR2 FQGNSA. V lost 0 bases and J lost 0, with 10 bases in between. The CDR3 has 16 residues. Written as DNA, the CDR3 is TGTGCCAGCAGCTTAGCGCCGGGGCCCAGCACAGATACGCAGTATTTT. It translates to CASSLAPGPSTDTQYF.

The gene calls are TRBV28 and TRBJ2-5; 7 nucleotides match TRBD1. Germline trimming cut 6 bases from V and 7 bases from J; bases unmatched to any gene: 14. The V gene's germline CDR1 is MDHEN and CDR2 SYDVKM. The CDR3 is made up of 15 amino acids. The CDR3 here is CASSRDRAVMGTQYF. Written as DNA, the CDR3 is TGTGCCAGCAGCCGTGACAGGGCCGTGATGGGGACCCAGTACTTC.